The next 21 T cell receptor beta chains were all read from a single sample in a study of T cells in localized non-small cell lung cancer. Profiling relied on immunoSEQ multiplex PCR, and the TCRdb table lists in-frame clones only, not all of them. This sample has about 2,200 clones, with about 25% found just once. The sample was lung tumor tissue, taken before any cancer treatment. The receptors come from a woman aged 35-75 years with stage III squamous cell lung carcinoma.

In this sample, this clone turned up a few times. This CDR3 reads CAWSRGGTEAFF. CDR3 coding DNA: TGTGCCTGGAGTCGGGGGGGCACTGAAGCTTTCTTT. The chain couples TRBV30 to TRBJ1-1; the D gene is possibly TRBD1 (5 bases). V was pared by 2 bases and J by 4 bases, with 8 bases between. Germline V gene sequence: CDR1 GTSNPN, CDR2 SVGIG (reference sequence). The CDR3 length is 12 residues.

This clone showed up just a few times. The rearrangement joins TRBV11-3 to TRBJ1-3; D not resolved. The CDR3 runs 14 residues. Per the germline V gene, CDR1 is SGHNT and CDR2 is YENEEA. V shed 3 bases and J shed 0 bases, with 6 bases lying between them. The CDR3 reads CASSFRLSGNTIYF. In DNA form, the CDR3 reads TGTGCCAGCAGCTTCCGCCTCTCTGGAAACACCATATATTTT.

V usage is TRBV28 and J usage is TRBJ1-5; D gene uncertain. Germline V gene data show CDR1 as MDHEN and CDR2 as SYDVKM. The CDR3 is made up of 15 amino acids. V shed 6 bases and J shed 3 bases, with 15 bases lying between them. CDR3 nucleotide sequence: TGTGCCAGCAGACCTCCCCGACGGAACAATCAGCCCCAGCATTTT. Translation gives CASRPPRRNNQPQHF.

This clone was observed a handful of times. The V and J genes are TRBV30 and TRBJ1-3, with D unclear. Trimming took 1 base from V and 4 from J, leaving 8 bases between them. This CDR3 has 13 amino acids. CDR1 GTSNPN and CDR2 SVGIG come from the germline V gene (reference sequence). The CDR3 reads CAWSESWGNTIYF. CDR3 bases: TGTGCCTGGAGTGAGAGTTGGGGAAACACCATATATTTT.

V gene TRBV9 combines with J gene TRBJ2-1; TRBD2 matches at 7 bases. The J segment lost 8 bases and the V segment lost 3 bases, leaving 11 bases of the junction unmatched. Germline V gene data show CDR1 as SGDLS and CDR2 as YYNGEE. There are 15 residues in the CDR3. CDR3 loop: CASSGWAGDLDEQFF. DNA for the CDR3: TGTGCCAGCAGCGGGTGGGCGGGGGATTTAGATGAGCAGTTCTTC. Based on the CDR3 plus reference TRBV9 and TRBJ2-1, the full variable domain is DSGVTQTPKHLITATGQRVTLRCSPRSGDLSVYWYQQSLDQGLQFLIQYYNGEERAKGNILERFSAQQFPDLHSELNLSSLELGDSALYFCASSGWAGDLDEQFFGPGTRLTVL.

With respect to this clone: The junction differs from germline at one of its ends, possibly a read error. In nucleotides, the CDR3 is TGTGCCATCAGTCCTGGCAGGGCAGACACTGAAGCTTTCTTT. Translating it yields CAISPGRADTEAFF. The rearrangement uses TRBV6-8 and TRBJ1-1; D possibly corresponds to TRBD1 (5 bases). Per germline, CDR1 MNHGY and CDR2 SAAAGT. CDR3 size: 14 residues.

V and J are TRBV19 and TRBJ1-6; perhaps TRBD1 as D (6 bases). The CDR3 runs 16 residues. The V end was cut by 1 base, the J end by 3 bases, with 10 bases between. Germline CDR1 and CDR2: LNHDA and SQIVND (reference sequence). CDR3 nucleotide sequence: TGTGCCAGTAGTATAGGACAGGCCGGCTATAATTCACCCCTCCACTTT. Its protein is CASSIGQAGYNSPLHF.

The chain joins TRBV14 to TRBJ1-2, with D hard to call. The CDR3 totals 16 residues. Germline V gene data show CDR1 as SGHDN and CDR2 as FVKESK. V gave up 3 bases and J gave up 3 bases, with 17 bases separating them. The DNA of the CDR3 is TGTGCCAGCAGCCACGGAGTAGACTATCAGGACTATGGCTACACCTTC. The encoded protein is CASSHGVDYQDYGYTF.

The J gene is TRBJ1-4, the V gene TRBV6-8, with D perhaps matching TRBD1 (5 bases). The V end was cut by 0 bases, the J end by 2 bases, with 7 bases between. Germline loops: CDR1 MNHGY, CDR2 SAAAGT. This CDR3 has 15 amino acids. This CDR3 reads CASSYSGTTNEKLFF. The CDR3 bases are TGTGCCAGCAGTTACTCGGGGACTACTAATGAAAAACTGTTTTTT.

This chain uses TRBV11-3 with TRBJ1-1; D is unresolved. The germline gives CDR1 SGHNT, CDR2 YENEEA. The V end lost 3 bases, the J end lost 3 bases, and 11 bases lay between the germline ends. This CDR3 has 14 residues. This chain's CDR3 is CASSFPKGDTEAFF. DNA for the CDR3: TGTGCCAGCAGCTTCCCTAAGGGAGACACTGAAGCTTTCTTT.

CDR3 sequence: CASSQSHRGNDTQYF. The CDR3 DNA reads as TGCGCCAGCAGTCAATCGCACAGGGGGAATGATACGCAGTATTTT. V and J are TRBV23-1 and TRBJ2-3; TRBD1 matches 8 bases. TRBV23-1 is an ORF; its function is uncertain. CDR3 size: 15 residues. V lost 0 bases to trimming and J lost 6 bases; unmatched junction nucleotides: 5.

A few counts support this clone. V is TRBV6-8 and J is TRBJ1-1, with 7 bases identical to TRBD1. J lost 9 bases, V lost 4 bases, and 14 bases had no gene match. The CDR3 loop spans 15 amino acids. Per the germline V gene, CDR1 is MNHGY and CDR2 is SAAAGT. CDR3 in DNA: TGTGCCAGCAGTTCGGAACTGGGGACAGCCCTGAAAGCTTTCTTT. Protein: CASSSELGTALKAFF.

This clone turned up a few times. The chain employs TRBV6-8 and TRBJ1-5; the D gene is possibly TRBD1 (5 bases). Germline V CDR1 and CDR2: MNHGY, SAAAGT. V was pared by 1 base and J by 4 bases, with 17 bases between. The CDR3 contains 17 residues. The CDR3 DNA sequence: TGTGCCAGCAGTTACTTGGGACTGGAACCGGGGAATCAGCCCCAGCATTTT. It codes for CASSYLGLEPGNQPQHF.

By sample fraction, this clone is large. The CDR3, as DNA: TGTGCCAGCAGTGCGGTTGCGGGGGGCGGGGAGCTGTTTTTT. Translated, it gives CASSAVAGGGELFF. This chain connects TRBV6-8 to TRBJ2-2; TRBD2 matches 8 bases. The CDR3 covers 14 residues. Germline CDR1 reads MNHGY; CDR2 reads SAAAGT. Germline trimming cut 5 bases from V and 7 bases from J; bases unmatched to any gene: 6.

This clone is classed as large (0.1 to 1%). At one boundary the junction diverges from the germline segment, which might be a read error. V gene TRBV6-8 combines with J gene TRBJ2-5; 9 bases are shared with TRBD2. This CDR3 spans 15 amino acids. Looked up from germline, CDR1 is MNHGY and CDR2 is SAAAGT. The DNA of the CDR3 is TGTGCCATCAGTGGGGCTAGCGGGGACCAAGAGACCCAGTACTTC. Translation: CAISGASGDQETQYF.

This clone is large within its sample. J is TRBJ1-1 and V is TRBV19; D not certain. Germline values: CDR1 LNHDA, CDR2 SQIVND (reference sequence). The V end lost 3 bases, the J end lost 5 bases, and 10 bases lay between the germline ends. CDR3 length: 13 amino acids. As DNA, the CDR3 is TGTGCCAGTAGTATGTCGGTACGGACTGAAGCTTTCTTT. Translating it yields CASSMSVRTEAFF.

The chain uses TRBV4-1 and TRBJ1-1, with D possibly TRBD1 on 6 matching bases. This CDR3 is built from 13 residues. V was trimmed by 0 bases and J by 9 bases, leaving 11 bases between them. Germline CDR1 MGHRA, CDR2 YSYEKL. The CDR3 region is CASSQDGGFQAFF. The CDR3 coding sequence is TGCGCCAGCAGCCAAGACGGGGGCTTTCAAGCTTTCTTT.

The chain has TRBV19 and TRBJ1-5, with D uncertain. The V gene lost 1 base and the J gene lost 11 bases, with 6 bases spanning the gap. CDR1 and CDR2 from the germline V gene are LNHDA and SQIVND (reference sequence). This CDR3 is 11 amino acids long. DNA for the CDR3: TGTGCCAGTAGTATAGCCGTAACCCAGCATTTT. Its protein product is CASSIAVTQHF. The full variable domain, completed using reference TRBV19 and TRBJ1-5, is DGGITQSPKYLFRKEGQNVTLSCEQNLNHDAMYWYRQDPGQGLRLIYYSQIVNDFQKGDIAEGYSVSREKKESFPLTVTSAQKNPTAFYLCASSIAVTQHFGDGTRLSIL.

The chain couples TRBV5-1 to TRBJ1-1, with TRBD1 matching over 8 bases. The germline CDR1 and CDR2 sequences are SGHRS and YFSETQ. With 1 base clipped from V and 4 bases from J, the junction kept 12 bases outside the gene matches. CDR3 size: 17 residues. The CDR3 loop reads CASSLTGQGNYGTEAFF. CDR3 DNA sequence: TGCGCCAGCAGCTTGACCGGACAGGGCAATTATGGCACTGAAGCTTTCTTT.

This chain connects TRBV12-5 to TRBJ2-2; TRBD1 matches at 7 bases. Germline assignment: CDR1 LGHNT and CDR2 FRNRAP. The CDR3 is 14 amino acids. V gave up 6 bases and J gave up 6 bases; unmatched junction bases: 7. Here the CDR3 reads CASGRDRVAGELFF. Written as DNA, the CDR3 is TGTGCTAGTGGCCGAGACAGGGTGGCCGGGGAGCTGTTTTTT.

This clone came up a few times. V and J are TRBV7-5 and TRBJ2-1; the D call TRBD2 from the table was never checked on the DNA. TRBV7-5 is an annotated pseudogene. The CDR3 consists of 15 residues. In DNA form, the CDR3 reads TGTGCCAGCAGCCCGGGACTAGCGTTTTACAATGAGCAGTTCTTC. This translates into CASSPGLAFYNEQFF.